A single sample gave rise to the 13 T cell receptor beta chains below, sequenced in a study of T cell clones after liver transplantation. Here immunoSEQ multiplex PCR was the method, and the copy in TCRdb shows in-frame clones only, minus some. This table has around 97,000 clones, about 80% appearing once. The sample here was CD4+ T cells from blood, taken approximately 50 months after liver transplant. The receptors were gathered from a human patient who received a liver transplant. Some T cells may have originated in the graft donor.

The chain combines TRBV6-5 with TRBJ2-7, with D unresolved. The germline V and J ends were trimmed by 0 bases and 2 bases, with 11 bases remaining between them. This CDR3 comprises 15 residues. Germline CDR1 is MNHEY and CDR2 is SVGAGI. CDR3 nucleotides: TGTGCCAGCAGTTACTCGAGTCTCGCCGCCTACGAGCAGTACTTC. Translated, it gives CASSYSSLAAYEQYF.

CDR3 sequence reads: CASSFGLAGGSGELFF. The DNA of the CDR3 is TGTGCCAGCAGCTTCGGACTAGCGGGGGGATCCGGGGAGCTGTTTTTT. J is TRBJ2-2 and V is TRBV9; 14 bases fit TRBD2. Per germline, CDR1 SGDLS and CDR2 YYNGEE. J lost 6 bases, V lost 4 bases, and 5 bases had no gene match. There are 16 residues in the CDR3.

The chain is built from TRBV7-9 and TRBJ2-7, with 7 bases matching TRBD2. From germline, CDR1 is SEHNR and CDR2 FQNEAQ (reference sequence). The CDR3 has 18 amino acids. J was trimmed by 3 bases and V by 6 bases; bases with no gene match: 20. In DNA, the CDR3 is TGTGCCAGCAGGGGATGGGGTGCGGGAGCCACGCTAAGCTACGAGCAGTACTTC. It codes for CASRGWGAGATLSYEQYF.

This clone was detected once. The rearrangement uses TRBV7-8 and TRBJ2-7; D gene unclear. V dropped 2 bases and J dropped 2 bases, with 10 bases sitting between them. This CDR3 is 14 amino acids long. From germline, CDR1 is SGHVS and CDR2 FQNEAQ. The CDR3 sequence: CASSLSHATYEQYF. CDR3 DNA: TGTGCCAGCAGCTTAAGTCACGCCACCTACGAGCAGTACTTC.

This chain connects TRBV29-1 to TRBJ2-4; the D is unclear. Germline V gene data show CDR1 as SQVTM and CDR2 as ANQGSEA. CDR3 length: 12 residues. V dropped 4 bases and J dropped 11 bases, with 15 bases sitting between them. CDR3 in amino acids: CSVAPPDQVQYF. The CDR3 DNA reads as TGCAGCGTTGCGCCCCCGGACCAAGTTCAGTACTTC.

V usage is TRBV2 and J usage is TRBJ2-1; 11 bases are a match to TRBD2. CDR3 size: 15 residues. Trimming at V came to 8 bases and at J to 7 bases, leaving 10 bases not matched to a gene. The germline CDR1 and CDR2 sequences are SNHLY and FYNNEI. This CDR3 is CASSDSGGAGNEQFF. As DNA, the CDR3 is TGTGCCAGCTCCGATAGCGGGGGGGCCGGGAATGAGCAGTTCTTC.

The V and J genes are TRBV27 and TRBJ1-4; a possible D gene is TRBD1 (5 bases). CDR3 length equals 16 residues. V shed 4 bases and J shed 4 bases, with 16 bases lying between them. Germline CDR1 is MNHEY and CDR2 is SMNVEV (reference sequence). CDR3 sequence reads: CASSSWAAGVNEKLFF. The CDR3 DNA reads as TGTGCCAGCAGTTCGTGGGCCGCGGGGGTTAATGAAAAACTGTTTTTT.

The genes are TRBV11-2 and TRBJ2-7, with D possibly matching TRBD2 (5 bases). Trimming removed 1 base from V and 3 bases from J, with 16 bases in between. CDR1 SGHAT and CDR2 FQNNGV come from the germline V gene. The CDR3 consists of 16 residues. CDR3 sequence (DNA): TGTGCCAGCAGCTTAGGGCCCCTAGCCGCCCACTACGAGCAGTACTTC. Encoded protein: CASSLGPLAAHYEQYF.

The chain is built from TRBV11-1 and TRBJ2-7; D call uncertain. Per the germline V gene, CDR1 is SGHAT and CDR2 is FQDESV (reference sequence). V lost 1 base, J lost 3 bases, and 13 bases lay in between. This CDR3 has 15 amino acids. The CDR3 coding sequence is TGTGCCAGCAGCTTAGGGCAGAGCACCAACTACGAGCAGTACTTC. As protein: CASSLGQSTNYEQYF.

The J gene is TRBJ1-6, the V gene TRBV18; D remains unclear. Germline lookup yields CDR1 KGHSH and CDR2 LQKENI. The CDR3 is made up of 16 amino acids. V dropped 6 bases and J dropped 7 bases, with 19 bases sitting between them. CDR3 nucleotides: TGTGCCAGCTCGGAAAATATGGGCAGCAACAATTCACCCCTCCACTTT. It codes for CASSENMGSNNSPLHF.

DNA for the CDR3: TGTGCCAGTAGTCCACGGGCCTCCTACGAGCAGTACTTC. It specifies CASSPRASYEQYF. The chain has TRBV19 and TRBJ2-7; the D is unclear. The CDR3 is 13 residues long. Germline CDR1 LNHDA, CDR2 SQIVND (reference sequence). Trimming cost V 5 bases and J 0 bases, with 8 bases left between them.

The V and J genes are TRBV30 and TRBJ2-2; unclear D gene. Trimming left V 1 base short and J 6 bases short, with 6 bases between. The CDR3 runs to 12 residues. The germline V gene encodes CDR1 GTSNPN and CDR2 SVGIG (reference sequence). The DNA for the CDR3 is TGTGCCTGGAGTGGGAGTTCCGGGGAGCTGTTTTTT. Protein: CAWSGSSGELFF.

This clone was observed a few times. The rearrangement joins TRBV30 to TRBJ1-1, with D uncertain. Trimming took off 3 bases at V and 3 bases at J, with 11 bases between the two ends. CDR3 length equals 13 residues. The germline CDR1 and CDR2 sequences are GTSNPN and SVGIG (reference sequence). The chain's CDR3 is CAWRSRGDTEAFF. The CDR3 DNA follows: TGTGCCTGGAGGTCCCGCGGGGACACTGAAGCTTTCTTT.